This TCR beta chain comes out of a study of T cells after yellow fever vaccination. The CDR3 length is 12 residues. A word on this clonotype: At one end, the junction sequence differs from germline, possibly due to a read error.

TCRdb used MiXCR to reprocess the 5' RACE reads, holding one entry per CDR3 protein. Of about 220,000 distinct CDR3 sequences in the sample, about 3% were seen once. The chain couples TRBV12-3 or TRBV12-4 to TRBJ1-1; TRBD1 might be the D (6 bases). Sequenced here: CD4+ T cells sorted from PBMCs, sampled 10 days after the yellow fever booster vaccination. The clonotype originates from a man between 18 and 35 years old who received the YFV17D yellow fever vaccine. In DNA, the CDR3 is TGTGCCAGCAGCCTCGGGGACACTGAAGCTATCTTT. Protein sequence: CASSLGDTEAIF.